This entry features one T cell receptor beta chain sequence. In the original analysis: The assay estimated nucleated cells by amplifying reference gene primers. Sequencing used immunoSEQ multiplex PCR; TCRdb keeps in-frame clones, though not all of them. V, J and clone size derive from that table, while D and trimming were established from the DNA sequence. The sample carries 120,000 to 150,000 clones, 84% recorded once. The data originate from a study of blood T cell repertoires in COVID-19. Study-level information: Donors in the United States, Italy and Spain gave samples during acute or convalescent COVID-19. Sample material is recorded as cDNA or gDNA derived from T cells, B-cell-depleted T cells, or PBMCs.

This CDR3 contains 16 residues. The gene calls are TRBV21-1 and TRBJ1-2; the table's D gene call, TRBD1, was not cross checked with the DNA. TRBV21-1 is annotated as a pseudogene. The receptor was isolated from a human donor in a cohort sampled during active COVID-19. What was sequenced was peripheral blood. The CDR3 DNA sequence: TGTGCCAGCAGCCGTAGGCCGGACAGGGGGCCCTATGGCTACACCTTC. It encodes CASSRRPDRGPYGYTF.